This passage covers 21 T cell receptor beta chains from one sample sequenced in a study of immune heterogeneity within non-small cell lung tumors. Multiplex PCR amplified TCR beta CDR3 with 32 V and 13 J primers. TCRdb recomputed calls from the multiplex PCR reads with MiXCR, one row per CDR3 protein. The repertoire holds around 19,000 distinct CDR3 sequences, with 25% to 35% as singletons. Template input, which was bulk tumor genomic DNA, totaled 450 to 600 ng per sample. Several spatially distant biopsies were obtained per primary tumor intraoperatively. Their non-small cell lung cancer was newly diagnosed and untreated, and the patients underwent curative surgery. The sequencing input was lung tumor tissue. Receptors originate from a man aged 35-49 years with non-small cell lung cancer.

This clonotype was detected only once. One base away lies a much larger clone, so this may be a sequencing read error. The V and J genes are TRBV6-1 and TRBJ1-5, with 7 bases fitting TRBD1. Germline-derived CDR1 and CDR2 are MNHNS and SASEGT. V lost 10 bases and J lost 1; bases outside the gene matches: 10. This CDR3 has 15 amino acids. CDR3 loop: CAIGTTGNSNQPQHF. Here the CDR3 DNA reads TGTGCCATCGGAACGACAGGGAACAGCAATCAGCCCCAGCATTTT.

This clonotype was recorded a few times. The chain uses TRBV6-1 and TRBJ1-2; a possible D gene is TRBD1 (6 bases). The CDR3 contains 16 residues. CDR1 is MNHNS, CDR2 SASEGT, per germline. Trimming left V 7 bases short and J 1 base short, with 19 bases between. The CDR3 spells CASTRRGGQLNYGYTF. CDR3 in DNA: TGTGCCAGCACCAGACGGGGGGGGCAGCTTAACTATGGCTACACCTTC.

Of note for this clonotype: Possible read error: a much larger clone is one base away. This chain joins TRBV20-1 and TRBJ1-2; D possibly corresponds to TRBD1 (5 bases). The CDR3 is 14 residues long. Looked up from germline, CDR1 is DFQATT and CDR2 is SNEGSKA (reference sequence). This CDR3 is CSARRGGSGYRYTF. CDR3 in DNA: TGCAGTGCTCGTAGGGGCGGGAGTGGCTATCGCTACACCTTC.

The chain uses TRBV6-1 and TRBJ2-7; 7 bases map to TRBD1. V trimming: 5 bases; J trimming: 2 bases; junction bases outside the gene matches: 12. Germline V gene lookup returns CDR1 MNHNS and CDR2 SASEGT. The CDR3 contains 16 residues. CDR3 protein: CASSRDSYRGTYEQYF. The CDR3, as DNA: TGTGCCAGCAGTCGGGACAGCTACCGGGGTACCTACGAGCAGTACTTC.

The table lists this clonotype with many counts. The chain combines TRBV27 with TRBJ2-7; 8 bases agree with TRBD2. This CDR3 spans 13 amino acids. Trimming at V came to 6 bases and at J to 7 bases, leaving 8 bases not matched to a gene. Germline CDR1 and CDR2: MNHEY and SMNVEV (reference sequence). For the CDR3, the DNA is TGTGCCAGCAGCCCTAGCGGGTATGAGGAGCAGTACTTC. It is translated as CASSPSGYEEQYF.

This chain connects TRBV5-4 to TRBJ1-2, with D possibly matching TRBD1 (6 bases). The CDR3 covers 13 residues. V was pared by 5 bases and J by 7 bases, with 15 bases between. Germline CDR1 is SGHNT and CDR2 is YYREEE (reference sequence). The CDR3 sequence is CASRSTGSGGYTF. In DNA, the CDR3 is TGTGCCAGCAGATCGACAGGCTCTGGTGGCTACACCTTC.

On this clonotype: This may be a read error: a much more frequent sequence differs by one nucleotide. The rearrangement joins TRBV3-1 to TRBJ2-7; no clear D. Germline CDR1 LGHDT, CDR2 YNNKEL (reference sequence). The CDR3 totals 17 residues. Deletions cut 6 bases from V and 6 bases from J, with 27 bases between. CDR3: CASSHRPGPTFKGEQYF. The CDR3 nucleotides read TGTGCCAGCAGTCATCGCCCCGGGCCTACGTTCAAGGGCGAGCAGTACTTC.

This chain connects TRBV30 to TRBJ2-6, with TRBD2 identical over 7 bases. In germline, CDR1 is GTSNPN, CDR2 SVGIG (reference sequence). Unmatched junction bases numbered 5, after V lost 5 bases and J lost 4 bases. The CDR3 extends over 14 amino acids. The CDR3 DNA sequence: TGTGCCTGGGTGGGAGGGGTCGGGGCCAACGTCCTGACTTTC. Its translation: CAWVGGVGANVLTF.

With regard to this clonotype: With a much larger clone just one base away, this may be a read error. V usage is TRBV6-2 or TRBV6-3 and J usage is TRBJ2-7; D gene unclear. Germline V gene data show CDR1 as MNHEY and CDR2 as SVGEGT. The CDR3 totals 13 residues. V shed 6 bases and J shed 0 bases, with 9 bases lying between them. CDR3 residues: CASRQWGSYEQYF. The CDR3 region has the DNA TGTGCCAGCAGACAGTGGGGCTCCTACGAGCAGTACTTC.

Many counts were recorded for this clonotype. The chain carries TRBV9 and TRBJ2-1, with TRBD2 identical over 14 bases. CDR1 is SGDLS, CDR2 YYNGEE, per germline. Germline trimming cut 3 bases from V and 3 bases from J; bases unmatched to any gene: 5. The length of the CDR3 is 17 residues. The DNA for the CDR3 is TGTGCCAGCAGCGCCGGGACTAGCGGGAGTCTCTACAATGAGCAGTTCTTC. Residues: CASSAGTSGSLYNEQFF. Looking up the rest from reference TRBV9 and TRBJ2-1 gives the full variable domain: DSGVTQTPKHLITATGQRVTLRCSPRSGDLSVYWYQQSLDQGLQFLIQYYNGEERAKGNILERFSAQQFPDLHSELNLSSLELGDSALYFCASSAGTSGSLYNEQFFGPGTRLTVL.

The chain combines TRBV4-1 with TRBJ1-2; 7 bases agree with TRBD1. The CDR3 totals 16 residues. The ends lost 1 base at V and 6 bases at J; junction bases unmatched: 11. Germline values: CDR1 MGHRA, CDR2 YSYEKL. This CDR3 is CASSQAPTGSNHGYTF. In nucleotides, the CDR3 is TGCGCCAGCAGCCAAGCGCCGACAGGGTCCAACCATGGCTACACCTTC.

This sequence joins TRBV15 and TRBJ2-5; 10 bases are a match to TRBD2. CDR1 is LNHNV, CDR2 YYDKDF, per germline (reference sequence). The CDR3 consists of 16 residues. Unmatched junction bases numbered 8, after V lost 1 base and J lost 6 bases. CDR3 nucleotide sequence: TGTGCCACCAGCAGAGGTACTAGCGGGACCGTCAAGACCCAGTACTTC. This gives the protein CATSRGTSGTVKTQYF.

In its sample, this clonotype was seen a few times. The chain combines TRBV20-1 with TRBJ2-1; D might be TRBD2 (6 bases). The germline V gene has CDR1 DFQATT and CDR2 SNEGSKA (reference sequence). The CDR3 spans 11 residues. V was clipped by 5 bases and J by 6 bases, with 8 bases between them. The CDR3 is CSARRANEQFF. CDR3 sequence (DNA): TGCAGTGCTCGGAGGGCCAATGAGCAGTTCTTC.

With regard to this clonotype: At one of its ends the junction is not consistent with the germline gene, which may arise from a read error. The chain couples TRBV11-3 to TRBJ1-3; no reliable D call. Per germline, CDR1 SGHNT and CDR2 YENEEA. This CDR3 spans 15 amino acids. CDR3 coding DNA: TGTGCCAGCAGCTTTAGCGGAAACTCTGGAAACACCACATATTTT. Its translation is CASSFSGNSGNTTYF.

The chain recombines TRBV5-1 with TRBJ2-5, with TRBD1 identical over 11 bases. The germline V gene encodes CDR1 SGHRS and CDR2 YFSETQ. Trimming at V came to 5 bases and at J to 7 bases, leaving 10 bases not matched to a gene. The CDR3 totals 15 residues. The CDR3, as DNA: TGCGCCAGCAGACCTGGGACAGGGGGAGGAAGGACCCAGTACTTC. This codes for CASRPGTGGGRTQYF.

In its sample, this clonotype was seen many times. CDR3 bases: TGTGCCAGCAGTGACCCCTCGGGACGGATATACGAGCAGTACTTC. The encoded protein is CASSDPSGRIYEQYF. The chain has TRBV6-1 and TRBJ2-7, with D perhaps matching TRBD1 or TRBD2 (5 bases each). Germline V gene sequence: CDR1 MNHNS, CDR2 SASEGT. This CDR3 spans 15 amino acids. Trimming took 3 bases from V and 4 from J, leaving 16 bases between them.

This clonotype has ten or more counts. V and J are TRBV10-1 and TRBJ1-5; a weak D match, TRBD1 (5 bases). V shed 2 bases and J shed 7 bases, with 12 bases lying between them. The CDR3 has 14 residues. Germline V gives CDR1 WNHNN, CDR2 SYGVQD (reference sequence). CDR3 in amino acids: CASSEAGTSQPQHF. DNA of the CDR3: TGCGCCAGCAGTGAGGCTGGGACGAGCCAGCCCCAGCATTTT.

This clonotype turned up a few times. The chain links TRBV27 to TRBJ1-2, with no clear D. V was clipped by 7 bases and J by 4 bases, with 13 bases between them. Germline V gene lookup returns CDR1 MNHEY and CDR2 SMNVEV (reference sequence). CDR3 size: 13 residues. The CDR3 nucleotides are TGTGCCAGCAAACTCCATGCGGCCTATGGCTACACCTTC. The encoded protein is CASKLHAAYGYTF.

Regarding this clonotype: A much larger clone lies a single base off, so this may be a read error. This CDR3 is CAWSAESTTGELFF. Here the CDR3 DNA reads TGTGCCTGGAGTGCAGAGTCGACCACCGGGGAGCTGTTTTTT. This chain connects TRBV30 to TRBJ2-2; D is unclear. This CDR3 is built from 14 residues. Trimming took off 1 base at V and 4 bases at J, with 10 bases between the two ends. Germline CDR1 GTSNPN, CDR2 SVGIG (reference sequence).

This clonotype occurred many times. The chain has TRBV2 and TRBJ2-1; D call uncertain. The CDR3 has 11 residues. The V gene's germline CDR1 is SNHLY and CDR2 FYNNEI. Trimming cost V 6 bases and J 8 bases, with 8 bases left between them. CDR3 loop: CASSQLDEQFF. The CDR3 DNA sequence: TGTGCCAGCAGCCAACTCGATGAGCAGTTCTTC.

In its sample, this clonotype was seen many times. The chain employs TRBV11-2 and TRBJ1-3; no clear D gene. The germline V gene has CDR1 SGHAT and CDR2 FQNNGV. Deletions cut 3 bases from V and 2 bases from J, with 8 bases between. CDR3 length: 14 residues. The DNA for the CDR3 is TGTGCCAGCAGCTTTCCAGGACCTGGAAACACCATATATTTT. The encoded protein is CASSFPGPGNTIYF.